This T cell receptor beta chain appears in the sequencing data of a study of blood T cell repertoires in COVID-19. Original methodology: Amplification from reference gene primers served as the basis for estimated nucleated cell counts. Sequencing was performed with immunoSEQ multiplex PCR; in TCRdb, only in-frame clones are kept and a portion is missing. Clone size and the V and J calls come from that table; the DNA yielded D and trimming. The sample contains over 250,000 clones, approximately 89% of which appear only once. Those who participated ranged in age from roughly 18 to 89 years and resided in about two dozen US areas. The study counted Cohort 3 donors as recovered given two negative PCRs, clearance, or symptom resolution. This clone was picked up one time. From germline, CDR1 is MNHEY and CDR2 SMNVEV (reference sequence). Unmatched junction bases numbered 6, after V lost 1 base and J lost 7 bases. This CDR3 is 15 amino acids long.

The gene calls are TRBV27 and TRBJ2-1, with 8 bases that match TRBD2. This sequence was found in a woman between 18 and 29 years old who had recovered from COVID-19. The sequencing input was PBMCs or T cells enriched from blood (not recorded which). DNA for the CDR3: TGTGCCAGCAGTTTATTCGGGGGGGCCGGGAATGAGCAGTTCTTC. It specifies CASSLFGGAGNEQFF.